This entry lists 19 T cell receptor beta chains sequenced from one sample in a study of naive and memory T cell subsets. What these receptors recognize is not known. Study-level findings and limits: Especially in CD8 cells, naive repertoires contained a few larger clonotypes, possibly CD45RA-re-expressing memory cells.

An equimolar mix of two oligonucleotides served as the beta constant-region primer for TRBC1 and TRBC2. The ligated cDNA underwent four PCR rounds using SP2 and nested alpha and beta constant-region primers. TCRdb recomputed calls from the UMI-ligation and nested PCR reads with MiXCR, one row per CDR3 protein. Among about 90,000 distinct CDR3 sequences listed, 11% were seen once. The sequencing sample was made of naive CD4+ T cells from blood. The receptors here all came from a human donor in good health.

This clonotype appeared a few times. V usage is TRBV20-1 and J usage is TRBJ1-6; 7 positions agree with TRBD1. CDR3 size: 16 residues. Germline CDR1 reads DFQATT; CDR2 reads SNEGSKA (reference sequence). The junction had 12 bases not matched to a gene; V was cut back by 3 bases and J by 7 bases. The CDR3 region is CSARQYRGFENSPLHF. The CDR3 nucleotides are TGCAGTGCTAGGCAATACAGGGGATTTGAGAATTCACCCCTCCACTTT.

This clonotype has a handful of counts. The gene calls are TRBV27 and TRBJ1-5; tentative D call: TRBD1 (5 bases). The CDR3 sequence is 17 residues long. Trimming took off 5 bases at V and 0 bases at J, with 17 bases between the two ends. Germline CDR1 MNHEY, CDR2 SMNVEV (reference sequence). In nucleotides, the CDR3 is TGTGCCAGCAGTAAGGGGACGGATATTTATAGCAATCAGCCCCAGCATTTT. Its translation is CASSKGTDIYSNQPQHF.

In its sample, this clonotype was seen many times. CDR3 coding DNA: TGTGCCAGCAGCTTAGTTGATTCACCCCTCCACTTT. Translated: CASSLVDSPLHF. The chain links TRBV11-3 to TRBJ1-6; D not resolved. Germline CDR1 reads SGHNT; CDR2 reads YENEEA. V dropped 1 base and J dropped 8 bases, with 3 bases sitting between them. The CDR3 runs 12 residues.

This clonotype was counted at least ten times. The chain couples TRBV7-9 to TRBJ2-3, with D perhaps TRBD1 or TRBD2 (5 bases each). The ends were cut back, 3 bases at V and 2 bases at J, with 6 bases in the middle. The length of the CDR3 is 13 residues. Germline-derived CDR1 and CDR2 are SEHNR and FQNEAQ (reference sequence). The CDR3 DNA reads as TGTGCCAGCAGCTTGGGGGTCACAGATACGCAGTATTTT. Translation: CASSLGVTDTQYF.

This clonotype was picked up a small number of times. The rearrangement uses TRBV7-2 and TRBJ2-5, with 9 bases matching TRBD2. Trimming removed 4 bases from V and 4 bases from J; junction bases left unmatched: 7. Germline V gives CDR1 SGHTA, CDR2 FQGNSA. CDR3 size: 15 residues. The CDR3 DNA follows: TGTGCCAGCAGCTACGTCGGGCGGGGGGGAGAGACCCAGTACTTC. Translated, it gives CASSYVGRGGETQYF. Complete variable domain (other parts from reference TRBV7-2 and TRBJ2-5): GAGVSQSPSNKVTEKGKDVELRCDPISGHTALYWYRQSLGQGLEFLIYFQGNSAPDKSGLPSDRFSAERTGGSVSTLTIQRTQQEDSAVYLCASSYVGRGGETQYFGPGTRLLVL.

The genes are TRBV6-2 or TRBV6-3 and TRBJ2-1; 10 positions match TRBD2. Germline assignment: CDR1 MNHEY and CDR2 SVGEGT. This CDR3 contains 14 residues. Trimming at V came to 10 bases and at J to 5 bases, leaving 8 bases not matched to a gene. CDR3 bases: TGTGCCACCCAACTAGCGGGGATAGACAATGAGCAGTTCTTC. It codes for CATQLAGIDNEQFF.

This clonotype was found a few times. This chain connects TRBV7-2 to TRBJ2-3; D call uncertain. Trimming stripped 3 bases from V and 4 bases from J, with 14 bases between. The V gene's germline CDR1 is SGHTA and CDR2 FQGNSA. The CDR3 is made up of 15 amino acids. CDR3 residues: CASSFTYFPPDTQYF. The CDR3 nucleotides read TGTGCCAGCAGCTTTACCTACTTCCCCCCAGATACGCAGTATTTT.

The V call is TRBV7-2, the J call TRBJ2-1; 11 nucleotides align to TRBD2. CDR3 length equals 16 residues. The V gene's germline CDR1 is SGHTA and CDR2 FQGNSA. Trimming cost V 0 bases and J 4 bases; bases outside gene matches: 2. The CDR3 spells CASSLAGLAAYNEQFF. For the CDR3, the DNA is TGTGCCAGCAGCTTAGCGGGACTAGCGGCTTACAATGAGCAGTTCTTC.

The chain has TRBV7-8 and TRBJ2-7, with D perhaps matching TRBD2 (6 bases). Deletions cut 3 bases from V and 2 bases from J, with 14 bases between. The germline CDR1 and CDR2 sequences are SGHVS and FQNEAQ. The CDR3 totals 15 residues. The chain's CDR3 is CASSFGVLATYEQYF. Written as DNA, the CDR3 is TGTGCCAGCAGCTTTGGCGTCCTAGCGACCTACGAGCAGTACTTC.

V and J are TRBV20-1 and TRBJ1-5; no firm D call. In germline, CDR1 is DFQATT, CDR2 SNEGSKA (reference sequence). This CDR3 is built from 14 residues. The V end was cut by 5 bases, the J end by 3 bases, with 14 bases between. The CDR3 loop reads CSASITSNNQPQHF. Here the CDR3 DNA reads TGCAGTGCTTCCATCACAAGTAACAATCAGCCCCAGCATTTT.

This clonotype was recorded many times. This sequence joins TRBV19 and TRBJ1-2; D call uncertain. The V gene lost 6 bases and the J gene lost 5 bases, with 13 bases spanning the gap. This CDR3 comprises 13 residues. Germline V CDR1 and CDR2: LNHDA, SQIVND (reference sequence). CDR3 nucleotides: TGTGCCAGTAGGCCTAACCTAGTTTATGGCTACACCTTC. Translation: CASRPNLVYGYTF.

The chain joins TRBV6-2 or TRBV6-3 to TRBJ1-2; unclear D gene. V was clipped by 3 bases and J by 4 bases, with 9 bases between them. In germline, CDR1 is MNHEY, CDR2 SVGEGT. This CDR3 region has 13 residues. The chain's CDR3 is CASSYPGLYGYTF. The CDR3 region has the DNA TGTGCCAGCAGTTATCCAGGTCTCTATGGCTACACCTTC.

The rearrangement joins TRBV20-1 to TRBJ1-5; D is perhaps TRBD1 (5 bases). V was trimmed by 1 base and J by 4 bases, leaving 17 bases between them. The CDR3 spans 16 residues. The germline CDR1 and CDR2 sequences are DFQATT and SNEGSKA (reference sequence). The DNA of the CDR3 is TGCAGTGCTAGAGGGGGGAGGGACGGCTCAAATCAGCCCCAGCATTTT. Its translation: CSARGGRDGSNQPQHF.

The gene calls are TRBV12-3 or TRBV12-4 and TRBJ2-1; TRBD2 matches at 14 bases. The CDR3 extends over 15 amino acids. Trimming at V came to 6 bases and at J to 8 bases, leaving 6 bases not matched to a gene. The CDR3 loop reads CASRTSGRAGDEQFF. As DNA, the CDR3 is TGTGCCAGCAGGACTAGCGGGAGGGCCGGAGATGAGCAGTTCTTC.

This clonotype came up a few times. This chain uses TRBV28 with TRBJ1-6, with unresolved D. This CDR3 comprises 19 residues. Between the trimmed V and J ends, which lost 4 bases and 0 bases, there was a span of 19 bases. Germline V CDR1 and CDR2: MDHEN, SYDVKM. CDR3 loop: CASSSGGVQQGSYNSPLHF. For the CDR3, the DNA is TGTGCCAGCAGTTCGGGAGGAGTCCAACAAGGCTCCTATAATTCACCCCTCCACTTT.

This sequence joins TRBV20-1 and TRBJ1-1; no clear D. Germline-derived CDR1 and CDR2 are DFQATT and SNEGSKA (reference sequence). V gave up 4 bases and J gave up 3 bases, with 6 bases separating them. The CDR3 extends over 11 amino acids. CDR3 sequence (DNA): TGCAGTGCTATGCTGGACACTGAAGCTTTCTTT. Translation gives CSAMLDTEAFF.

A few counts support this clonotype. This chain connects TRBV18 to TRBJ2-6, with D tentatively TRBD1 (5 bases). Germline values: CDR1 KGHSH, CDR2 LQKENI. The length of the CDR3 is 19 residues. Trimming left V 0 bases short and J 0 bases short, with 15 bases between. The CDR3 DNA is TGTGCCAGCTCACCACCGATTCAACAGGAAGTCTCTGGGGCCAACGTCCTGACTTTC. Translating it yields CASSPPIQQEVSGANVLTF.

In this sample, this clonotype turned up a few times. The V call is TRBV29-1, the J call TRBJ1-6; the match to TRBD1 covers 10 bases. V gave up 4 bases and J gave up 9 bases; unmatched junction bases: 3. Germline V gene data show CDR1 as SQVTM and CDR2 as ANQGSEA. CDR3 size: 13 residues. Written as DNA, the CDR3 is TGCAGCGTTGGGGACAGGGGATCTTCACCCCTCCACTTT. Protein: CSVGDRGSSPLHF.

This clonotype was picked up a small number of times. The chain uses TRBV18 and TRBJ2-3, with a weak D call TRBD2 (6 bases). The length of the CDR3 is 16 residues. The V gene lost 2 bases and the J gene lost 0 bases, with 12 bases spanning the gap. CDR1 and CDR2 (germline): KGHSH, LQKENI. This chain's CDR3 is CASSPNVGGSTDTQYF. The CDR3, as DNA: TGTGCCAGCTCACCAAATGTTGGGGGGAGCACAGATACGCAGTATTTT.